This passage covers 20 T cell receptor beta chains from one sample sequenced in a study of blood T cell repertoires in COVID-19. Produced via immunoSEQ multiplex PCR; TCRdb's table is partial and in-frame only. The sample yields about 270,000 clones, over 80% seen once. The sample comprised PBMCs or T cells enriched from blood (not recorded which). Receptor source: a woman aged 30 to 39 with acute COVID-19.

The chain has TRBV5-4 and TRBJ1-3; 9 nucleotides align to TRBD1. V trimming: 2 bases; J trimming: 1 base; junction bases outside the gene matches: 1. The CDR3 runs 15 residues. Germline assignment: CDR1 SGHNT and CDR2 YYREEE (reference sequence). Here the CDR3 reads CASSLQGASGNTIYF. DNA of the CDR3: TGTGCCAGCAGCTTACAGGGGGCGTCTGGAAACACCATATATTTT.

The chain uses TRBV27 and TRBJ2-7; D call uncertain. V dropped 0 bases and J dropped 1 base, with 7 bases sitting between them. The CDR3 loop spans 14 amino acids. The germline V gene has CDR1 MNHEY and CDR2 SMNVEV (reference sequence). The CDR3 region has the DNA TGTGCCAGCAGTTTATCGTCGGGTTCCTACGAGCAGTACTTC. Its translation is CASSLSSGSYEQYF.

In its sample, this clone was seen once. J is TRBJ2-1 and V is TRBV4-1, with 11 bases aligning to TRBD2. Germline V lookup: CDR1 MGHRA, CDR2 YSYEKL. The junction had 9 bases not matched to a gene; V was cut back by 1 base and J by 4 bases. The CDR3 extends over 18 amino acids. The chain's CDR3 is CASSQGWTSGSLYNEQFF. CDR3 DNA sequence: TGCGCCAGCAGCCAAGGGTGGACTAGCGGGTCATTATACAATGAGCAGTTCTTC.

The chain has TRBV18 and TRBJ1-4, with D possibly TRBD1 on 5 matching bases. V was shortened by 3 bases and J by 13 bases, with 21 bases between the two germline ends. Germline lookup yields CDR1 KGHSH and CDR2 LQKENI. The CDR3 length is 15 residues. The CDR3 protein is CASSPGGEKTRGLFF. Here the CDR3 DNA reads TGTGCCAGCTCACCGGGGGGAGAGAAAACAAGGGGACTGTTTTTT.

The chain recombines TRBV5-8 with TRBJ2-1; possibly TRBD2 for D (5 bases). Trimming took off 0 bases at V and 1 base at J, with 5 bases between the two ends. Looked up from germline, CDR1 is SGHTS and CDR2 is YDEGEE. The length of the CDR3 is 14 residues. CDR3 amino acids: CASSLGGSYNEQFF. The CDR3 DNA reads TGTGCCAGCAGCTTGGGCGGGTCCTACAATGAGCAGTTCTTC.

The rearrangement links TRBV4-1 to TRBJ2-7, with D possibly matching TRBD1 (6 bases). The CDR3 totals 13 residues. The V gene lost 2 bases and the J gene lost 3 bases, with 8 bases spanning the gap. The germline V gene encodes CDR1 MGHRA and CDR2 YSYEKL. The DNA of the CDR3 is TGCGCCAGCAGCCAACCGGGACACTACGAGCAGTACTTC. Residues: CASSQPGHYEQYF.

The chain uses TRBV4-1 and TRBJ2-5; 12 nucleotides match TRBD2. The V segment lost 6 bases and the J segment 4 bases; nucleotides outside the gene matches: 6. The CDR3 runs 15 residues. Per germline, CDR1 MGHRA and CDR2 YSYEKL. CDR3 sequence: CASRESGLAGETQYF. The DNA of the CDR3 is TGCGCCAGCAGAGAATCGGGACTAGCGGGAGAGACCCAGTACTTC.

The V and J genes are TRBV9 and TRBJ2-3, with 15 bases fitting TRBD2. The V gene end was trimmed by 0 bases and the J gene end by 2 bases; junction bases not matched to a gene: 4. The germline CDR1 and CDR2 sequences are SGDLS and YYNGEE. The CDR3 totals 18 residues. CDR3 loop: CASSVVGLAGGFTDTQYF. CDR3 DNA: TGTGCCAGCAGCGTAGTCGGACTAGCGGGAGGGTTCACAGATACGCAGTATTTT.

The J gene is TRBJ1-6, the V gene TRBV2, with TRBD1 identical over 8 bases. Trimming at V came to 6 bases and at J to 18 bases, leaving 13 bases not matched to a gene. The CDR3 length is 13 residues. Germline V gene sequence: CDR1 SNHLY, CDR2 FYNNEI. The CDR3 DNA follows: TGTGCCAGCAGCTCGGACAGGGCCCAAACGTACCACTTT. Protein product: CASSSDRAQTYHF.

DNA for the CDR3: TGTGCCAGCAGCATAGGACTAGCGGTGGGGACCGGGGAGCTGTTTTTT. Translation gives CASSIGLAVGTGELFF. The chain combines TRBV7-3 with TRBJ2-2; 10 bases are shared with TRBD2. Germline lookup yields CDR1 SGHTA and CDR2 FQGTGA. Trimming removed 5 bases from V and 5 bases from J; junction bases left unmatched: 8. The CDR3 totals 16 residues.

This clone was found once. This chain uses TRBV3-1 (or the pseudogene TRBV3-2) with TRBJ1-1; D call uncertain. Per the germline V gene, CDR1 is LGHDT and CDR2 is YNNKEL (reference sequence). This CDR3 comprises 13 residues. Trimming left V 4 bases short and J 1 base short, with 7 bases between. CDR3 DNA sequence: TGTGCCAGCAGCCCGAGGGAGAACACTGAAGCTTTCTTT. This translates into CASSPRENTEAFF.

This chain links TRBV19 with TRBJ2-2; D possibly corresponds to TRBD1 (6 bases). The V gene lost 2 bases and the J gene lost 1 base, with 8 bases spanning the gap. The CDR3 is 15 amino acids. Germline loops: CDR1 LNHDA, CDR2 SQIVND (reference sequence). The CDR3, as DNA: TGTGCCAGTAGTATATGGGGGCGGAACACCGGGGAGCTGTTTTTT. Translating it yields CASSIWGRNTGELFF.

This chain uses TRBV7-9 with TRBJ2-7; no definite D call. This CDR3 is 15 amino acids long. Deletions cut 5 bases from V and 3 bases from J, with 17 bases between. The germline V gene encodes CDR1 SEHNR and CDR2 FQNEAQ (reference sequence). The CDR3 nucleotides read TGTGCCAGCAGCCCCCCCCTATCCGAAGTCTACGAGCAGTACTTC. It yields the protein CASSPPLSEVYEQYF.

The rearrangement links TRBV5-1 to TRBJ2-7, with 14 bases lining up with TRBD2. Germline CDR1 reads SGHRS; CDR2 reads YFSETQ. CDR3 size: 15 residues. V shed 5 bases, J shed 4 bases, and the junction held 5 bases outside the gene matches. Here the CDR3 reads CASRAGTSGSYEQYF. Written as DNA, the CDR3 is TGCGCCAGCAGAGCTGGGACTAGCGGGAGTTACGAGCAGTACTTC.

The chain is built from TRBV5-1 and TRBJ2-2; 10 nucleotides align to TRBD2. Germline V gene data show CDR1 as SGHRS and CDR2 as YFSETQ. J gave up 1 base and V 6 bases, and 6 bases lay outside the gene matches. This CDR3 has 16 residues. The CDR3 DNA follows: TGCGCCAGCATCCACAGCGGGAGGGAGAACACCGGGGAGCTGTTTTTT. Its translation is CASIHSGRENTGELFF. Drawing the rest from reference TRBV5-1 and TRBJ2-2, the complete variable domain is KAGVTQTPRYLIKTRGQQVTLSCSPISGHRSVSWYQQTPGQGLQFLFEYFSETQRNKGNFPGRFSGRQFSNSRSEMNVSTLELGDSALYLCASIHSGRENTGELFFGEGSRLTVL.

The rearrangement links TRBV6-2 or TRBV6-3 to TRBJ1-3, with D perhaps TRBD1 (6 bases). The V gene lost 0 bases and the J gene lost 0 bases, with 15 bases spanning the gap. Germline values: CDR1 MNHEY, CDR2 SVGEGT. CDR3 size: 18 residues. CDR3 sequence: CASSYSGRTGRSGNTIYF. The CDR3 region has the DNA TGTGCCAGCAGTTACTCGGGTCGAACAGGGCGCTCTGGAAACACCATATATTTT.

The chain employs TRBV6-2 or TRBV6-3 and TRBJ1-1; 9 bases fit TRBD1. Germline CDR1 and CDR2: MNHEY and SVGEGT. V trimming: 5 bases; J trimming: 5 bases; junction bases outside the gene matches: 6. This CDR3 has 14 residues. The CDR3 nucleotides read TGTGCCAGCAGTCCGGGACAGGGTGGGACTGAAGCTTTCTTT. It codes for CASSPGQGGTEAFF.

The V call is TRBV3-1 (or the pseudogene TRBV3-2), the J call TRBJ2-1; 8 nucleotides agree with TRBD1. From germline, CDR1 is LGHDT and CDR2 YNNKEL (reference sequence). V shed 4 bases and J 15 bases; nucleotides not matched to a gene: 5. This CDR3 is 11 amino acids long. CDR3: CASSLGQGMFF. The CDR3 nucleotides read TGTGCCAGCAGCCTAGGACAGGGTATGTTCTTC.

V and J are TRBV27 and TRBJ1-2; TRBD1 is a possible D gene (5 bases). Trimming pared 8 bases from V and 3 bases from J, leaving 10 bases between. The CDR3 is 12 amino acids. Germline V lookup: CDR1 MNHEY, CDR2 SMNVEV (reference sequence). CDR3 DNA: TGTGCCAGCGGCAGGGTGGACTATGGCTACACCTTC. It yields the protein CASGRVDYGYTF.

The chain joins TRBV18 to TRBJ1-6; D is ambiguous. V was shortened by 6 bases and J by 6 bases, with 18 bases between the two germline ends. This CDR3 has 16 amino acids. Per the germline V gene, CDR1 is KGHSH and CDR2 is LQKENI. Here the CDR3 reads CASSGEHPEINSPLHF. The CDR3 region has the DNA TGTGCCAGCTCTGGTGAGCACCCGGAGATTAATTCACCCCTCCACTTT.